This is a list of T cell receptor beta chains from one sample in a study of breast tumors, draining lymph nodes, adjacent tissues. MiXCR, applied by TCRdb to the multiplex PCR reads, yields one record per CDR3 protein. The sample shows about 300,000 distinct CDR3 sequences, more than 30% of them seen only once. The source material was axillary lymph node tissue. The receptors originated from a female donor with breast cancer. Some clones in this sample may be carry-over from other donors' samples. CDR3s include the opening cysteine and the closing phenylalanine or tryptophan. The D gene is left open where the match is weak. Clone size, where shown, is once, few, many, or a class for clones that have expanded.

j_call: TRBJ1-2; v_call: TRBV29-1; d_call: TRBD1; clone_size: many; cdr3_aa: CSVDPAGGYGYTF; cdr3_nt: TGCAGCGTTGATCCGGCAGGGGGCTATGGCTACACCTTC
j_call: TRBJ2-6; v_call: TRBV28; d_call: TRBD2; clone_size: many; cdr3_aa: CASRSSGVGGANVLTF; cdr3_nt: TGTGCCAGCAGGTCAAGCGGGGTGGGAGGGGCCAACGTCCTGACTTTC
j_call: TRBJ2-7; v_call: TRBV20-1; d_call: .; clone_size: many; cdr3_aa: CSARDFGPSVEYEQYF; cdr3_nt: TGCAGTGCTAGAGATTTCGGCCCCTCTGTGGAATACGAGCAGTACTTC
j_call: TRBJ2-7; v_call: TRBV27; d_call: TRBD2; clone_size: .; cdr3_aa: CASSPRGGINEQYF; cdr3_nt: TGTGCCAGCAGTCCCCGGGGGGGGATTAACGAGCAGTACTTC
j_call: TRBJ2-5; v_call: TRBV28; d_call: .; clone_size: few; cdr3_aa: CASCRSSQETQYF; cdr3_nt: TGTGCCAGCTGCCGGTCCTCTCAAGAGACCCAGTACTTC
j_call: TRBJ1-5; v_call: TRBV19; d_call: .; clone_size: many; cdr3_aa: CASSTLGGLGNQPQHF; cdr3_nt: TGTGCCAGTAGTACCCTGGGCGGGCTGGGCAATCAGCCCCAGCATTTT
j_call: TRBJ1-2; v_call: TRBV4-3; d_call: .; clone_size: many; cdr3_aa: CASSQNRGGISGSGYTF; cdr3_nt: TGCGCCAGCAGCCAAAACCGAGGGGGGATTAGCGGCTCTGGCTACACCTTC
j_call: TRBJ1-6; v_call: TRBV20-1; d_call: .; clone_size: many; cdr3_aa: CSARRSDNNNSPLHF; cdr3_nt: TGCAGTGCTAGGAGGTCGGATAATAATAATTCACCCCTCCACTTT
j_call: TRBJ2-1; v_call: TRBV18; d_call: .; clone_size: .; cdr3_aa: CASSPGGGNEQFF; cdr3_nt: TGTGCCAGCTCACCAGGGGGAGGCAATGAGCAGTTCTTC
j_call: TRBJ2-5; v_call: TRBV28; d_call: TRBD1; clone_size: .; cdr3_aa: CASSLPQGTGGKTQYF; cdr3_nt: TGTGCCAGCAGTTTACCCCAGGGGACAGGGGGAAAGACCCAGTACTTC
j_call: TRBJ2-1; v_call: TRBV6-1; d_call: TRBD2; clone_size: many; cdr3_aa: CASGTSGSSYNEQFF; cdr3_nt: TGTGCCAGTGGGACTAGCGGGAGCTCCTACAATGAGCAGTTCTTC
j_call: TRBJ1-5; v_call: TRBV3-1; d_call: .; clone_size: .; cdr3_aa: CASSQGGGGQPQHF; cdr3_nt: TGTGCCAGCAGCCAAGGTGGAGGGGGTCAGCCCCAGCATTTT
j_call: TRBJ2-7; v_call: TRBV6-6; d_call: .; clone_size: few; cdr3_aa: CASSHSGLDYEQYF; cdr3_nt: TGTGCCAGCAGTCACTCGGGGCTAGATTACGAGCAGTACTTC
j_call: TRBJ1-5; v_call: TRBV12-5; d_call: .; clone_size: many; cdr3_aa: CASGLEAATDQPQHF; cdr3_nt: TGTGCTAGTGGTTTGGAAGCAGCGACCGATCAGCCCCAGCATTTT
j_call: TRBJ1-5; v_call: TRBV20-1; d_call: TRBD1; clone_size: many; cdr3_aa: CSARAGGGQPQHF; cdr3_nt: TGCAGTGCTAGAGCAGGGGGCGGTCAGCCCCAGCATTTT
j_call: TRBJ1-4; v_call: TRBV28; d_call: TRBD1; clone_size: many; cdr3_aa: CASSTPDRGVKLFF; cdr3_nt: TGTGCCAGCAGCACTCCGGACAGGGGGGTAAAACTGTTTTTT
j_call: TRBJ2-3; v_call: TRBV7-2; d_call: .; clone_size: many; cdr3_aa: CASSPSGGTPLGRYF; cdr3_nt: TGTGCCAGCAGCCCCTCGGGCGGAACCCCCCTCGGGAGGTATTTT
j_call: TRBJ1-2; v_call: TRBV15; d_call: TRBD1; clone_size: many; cdr3_aa: CATSSPGGGTHANYGYTF; cdr3_nt: TGTGCCACCAGCAGTCCAGGGGGCGGCACTCATGCTAACTATGGCTACACCTTC
j_call: TRBJ2-1; v_call: TRBV20-1; d_call: .; clone_size: many; cdr3_aa: CSAPRGVSYNEQFF; cdr3_nt: TGCAGTGCTCCAAGGGGGGTCTCCTACAATGAGCAGTTCTTC
j_call: TRBJ2-3; v_call: TRBV5-1; d_call: .; clone_size: many; cdr3_aa: CASSLGQRGDTQYF; cdr3_nt: TGCGCCAGCAGCTTGGGACAGAGGGGAGATACGCAGTATTTT
j_call: TRBJ1-3; v_call: TRBV13; d_call: .; clone_size: many; cdr3_aa: CASSLIRGNTIYF; cdr3_nt: TGTGCCAGCAGCTTAATTCGAGGAAACACCATATATTTT
j_call: TRBJ2-7; v_call: TRBV18; d_call: .; clone_size: .; cdr3_aa: CASSPSVPRSYEQYF; cdr3_nt: TGTGCCAGCTCACCAAGTGTGCCTAGATCCTACGAGCAGTACTTC
j_call: TRBJ2-7; v_call: TRBV5-8; d_call: .; clone_size: .; cdr3_aa: CASSPQPAPPYEQYF; cdr3_nt: TGTGCCAGCAGCCCCCAGCCGGCCCCCCCCTACGAGCAGTACTTC
j_call: TRBJ2-7; v_call: TRBV14; d_call: .; clone_size: .; cdr3_aa: CASSPVRGPYKQYF; cdr3_nt: TGTGCCAGCAGCCCCGTCAGGGGCCCCTACAAGCAGTACTTC
j_call: TRBJ1-2; v_call: TRBV6-5; d_call: TRBD1; clone_size: many; cdr3_aa: CASSRSGQSFYGYTF; cdr3_nt: TGTGCCAGCAGTCGATCGGGACAGTCTTTCTATGGCTACACCTTC
j_call: TRBJ2-1; v_call: TRBV7-3; d_call: TRBD2; clone_size: many; cdr3_aa: CASSMSSGGEQFF; cdr3_nt: TGTGCCAGCAGCATGTCCAGCGGGGGTGAGCAGTTCTTC
j_call: TRBJ2-6; v_call: TRBV7-9; d_call: TRBD2; clone_size: .; cdr3_aa: CASSLGGRISGANLLAF; cdr3_nt: TGTGCCAGCAGCTTGGGCGGGAGAATCTCTGGGGCCAACCTCCTGGCTTTC
j_call: TRBJ2-3; v_call: TRBV20-1; d_call: .; clone_size: many; cdr3_aa: CSAILGARDTDTQYF; cdr3_nt: TGCAGTGCTATCTTAGGGGCCAGGGACACAGATACGCAGTATTTT
j_call: TRBJ1-2; v_call: TRBV6-2/TRBV6-3; d_call: TRBD1; clone_size: few; cdr3_aa: CASSLVSGGFVVGYTF; cdr3_nt: TGTGCCAGCAGTTTAGTTTCAGGGGGATTCGTTGTTGGCTACACCTTC
j_call: TRBJ1-6; v_call: TRBV20-1; d_call: TRBD1; clone_size: .; cdr3_aa: CSASSPGQVNSPLHF; cdr3_nt: TGCAGTGCTTCTTCCCCGGGACAGGTAAATTCACCCCTCCACTTT
j_call: TRBJ2-7; v_call: TRBV11-2; d_call: .; clone_size: many; cdr3_aa: CASSLNGASSYEQYF; cdr3_nt: TGTGCCAGCAGCTTAAATGGGGCCAGCTCCTACGAGCAGTACTTC
j_call: TRBJ2-2; v_call: TRBV10-3; d_call: TRBD2; clone_size: .; cdr3_aa: CAIRGTSGELFF; cdr3_nt: TGTGCCATCAGGGGGACTAGCGGGGAGCTGTTTTTT
j_call: TRBJ2-5; v_call: TRBV3-1; d_call: TRBD1; clone_size: few; cdr3_aa: CASSHATGGQETQYF; cdr3_nt: TGTGCCAGCAGCCACGCTACAGGGGGCCAAGAGACCCAGTACTTC
j_call: TRBJ2-2; v_call: TRBV25-1; d_call: TRBD2; clone_size: many; cdr3_aa: CASSLAGPNTGELFF; cdr3_nt: TGTGCCAGCAGCTTAGCGGGACCGAACACCGGGGAGCTGTTTTTT
j_call: TRBJ2-1; v_call: TRBV7-3; d_call: .; clone_size: .; cdr3_aa: CVSSFAGPNNEQFF; cdr3_nt: TGTGTCAGCAGCTTTGCGGGTCCTAACAATGAGCAGTTCTTC
j_call: TRBJ2-3; v_call: TRBV11-1; d_call: .; clone_size: many; cdr3_aa: CASSPRGHSTDTQYF; cdr3_nt: TGTGCCAGCAGCCCAAGGGGTCATAGCACAGATACGCAGTATTTT
j_call: TRBJ2-1; v_call: TRBV7-3; d_call: TRBD2; clone_size: many; cdr3_aa: CASSKIGVSGRGVTYNEQFF; cdr3_nt: TGTGCCAGCAGCAAGATCGGGGTTAGCGGGAGAGGGGTAACCTACAATGAGCAGTTCTTC
j_call: TRBJ1-4; v_call: TRBV5-6; d_call: .; clone_size: many; cdr3_aa: CASSWNRGLNEKLFF; cdr3_nt: TGTGCCAGCAGCTGGAACCGGGGCCTTAATGAAAAACTGTTTTTT
j_call: TRBJ2-3; v_call: TRBV20-1; d_call: TRBD2; clone_size: .; cdr3_aa: CSARDAGGTLGADTQYF; cdr3_nt: TGCAGTGCTAGAGATGCCGGGGGGACCCTCGGCGCAGATACACAGTATTTT
j_call: TRBJ2-7; v_call: TRBV27; d_call: .; clone_size: few; cdr3_aa: CASARTPYEQYF; cdr3_nt: TGTGCCAGCGCGCGGACCCCCTACGAGCAGTACTTC
j_call: TRBJ2-2; v_call: TRBV12-3/TRBV12-4; d_call: .; clone_size: many; cdr3_aa: CASNPVGAGELFF; cdr3_nt: TGTGCCAGCAACCCCGTGGGGGCCGGGGAGCTGTTTTTT
j_call: TRBJ2-5; v_call: TRBV18; d_call: .; clone_size: .; cdr3_aa: CASSQRIAEQETQYF; cdr3_nt: TGTGCCAGCTCACAACGGATAGCAGAGCAAGAGACCCAGTACTTC
j_call: TRBJ2-7; v_call: TRBV20-1; d_call: TRBD2; clone_size: many; cdr3_aa: CSASVVFGTSGRVGEQYF; cdr3_nt: TGCAGTGCTAGTGTGGTGTTTGGGACTAGCGGGAGGGTTGGAGAGCAGTACTTC
j_call: TRBJ2-3; v_call: TRBV5-1; d_call: TRBD2; clone_size: many; cdr3_aa: CASSLGPSGGTDTQYF; cdr3_nt: TGCGCCAGCAGCTTGGGGCCTAGCGGGGGGACAGATACGCAGTATTTT
j_call: TRBJ2-3; v_call: TRBV10-3; d_call: TRBD2; clone_size: many; cdr3_aa: CAISDPSTSPDTQYF; cdr3_nt: TGTGCCATCAGTGATCCGTCGACTAGCCCAGATACGCAGTATTTT
j_call: TRBJ2-1; v_call: TRBV6-2/TRBV6-3; d_call: .; clone_size: .; cdr3_aa: CASRQKIGLTTYNEQFF; cdr3_nt: TGTGCCAGCAGGCAAAAAATTGGACTAACGACCTACAATGAGCAGTTCTTC
j_call: TRBJ2-1; v_call: TRBV20-1; d_call: TRBD2; clone_size: .; cdr3_aa: CSVERLAGGLYSEQFF; cdr3_nt: TGCAGTGTTGAAAGACTAGCGGGAGGACTATACAGTGAGCAGTTCTTC